The entry below gives a single TCR beta chain sequence along with its context. No antigen is known for it. Within one base of it there is no much larger clone, and no base qualities were kept. TCRbeta CDR3 regions were amplified from genomic DNA using the immunoSEQ Assay, a bias-controlled multiplex PCR. In the paper's pipeline: Nucleated cell counts per sample were estimated from amplification of reference gene primers within the assay. To quantify the absolute abundance of each unique TCRbeta CDR3 rearrangement, sequence reads were collapsed and filtered. For each sample, productive Simpson clonality was calculated as the square root of Simpson's diversity index across productive rearrangements. TCRdb provides this immuneACCESS table in a form limited to in-frame rearrangements. Some clones are lacking; in checked studies, under half of them reflect an unresolved V gene, and why the rest are absent is not known. Clone size and the V and J calls come from that table; the DNA yielded D and trimming. This sample lists 200,000 to 250,000 clones; roughly nine tenths were detected once. Roughly 2% of the sample is taken by the ten largest.

V has 1 base trimmed and J has 8 bases trimmed; junction bases matching no gene number 7. From the cysteine through the phenylalanine, the CDR3 covers 14 amino acids. Of the read, only the CDR3 DNA is kept; its 42 bases are in frame from base 1. CDR1 and CDR2, per the germline V gene, are SGHTA and FQGNSA. Each collaborating institution followed its own protocols to collect whole blood in K2EDTA tubes. For TCRbeta analysis, collaborators shipped samples as frozen whole blood, isolated PBMCs, or DNA extracted from either of those sample types. The record originates from a study of blood T cell repertoires in COVID-19 (dated by TCRdb to 2020 to 2022). Broadly, across the study: Collaborator samples came from the United States, Italy and Spain and covered acute and convalescent phases of COVID-19. The material from the prospective study consisted of cDNA or gDNA derived from T cells, B-cell-depleted T cells, or PBMCs. Subjects who had been exposed to COVID-19, were actively infected with it, or had recovered from it provided the deeply sampled blood TCRbeta repertoires that made up the dataset. The repertoires were made available in a free public database intended to serve as a resource for research on the immune response to SARS-CoV-2. Samples came from the ongoing ImmuneRACE study (first 160 participants) plus 1,254 subjects from 6 global collaborators. The sample metadata nearly always contained a de-identified subject ID, COVID-19 status, age in years and sex. HLA class I and class II types, where available, came from metadata supplied by the sample provider rather than from assay-based typing.

The study at large found these results: How much clinical and demographic metadata was included differed by source and by participant, and the metadata was provided uncurated.

The chain links TRBV7-2 with TRBJ1-1, and 7 bases in between align with TRBD1. This TCR was sampled from a woman aged 45-60 years with acute or convalescent COVID-19. Sequences were obtained from peripheral blood. The CDR3 here reads CASSLDRDSKEAFF. The nucleotide sequence is given as TGTGCCAGCAGCTTAGACAGGGACAGCAAGGAAGCTTTCTTT.